This T cell receptor beta chain stems from a study of T cell changes during pregnancy in multiple sclerosis. This table comes from immunoSEQ multiplex PCR, and its TCRdb copy is limited to in-frame clones, with some not included. The data hold around 75,000 clones, with around 94% observed a single time. CDR3 size: 14 residues. Per germline, CDR1 ENHRY and CDR2 SYGVKD. The V gene end was trimmed by 5 bases and the J gene end by 2 bases; junction bases not matched to a gene: 3. The rearrangement uses TRBV10-3 and TRBJ2-7; 10 nucleotides align to TRBD1. The sequencing here drew on CD4+ T cells from peripheral blood mononuclear cells, taken after pregnancy. This clonotype originated in a female donor with multiple sclerosis, enrolled in a pregnancy study. This chain's CDR3 is CAISPGTGAYEQYF. The CDR3 nucleotides are TGTGCCATCAGTCCCGGGACAGGGGCCTACGAGCAGTACTTC.